One and the same sample provided the 20 T cell receptor beta chains below, sequenced in a study of blood T cell repertoires in COVID-19. Sequencing used immunoSEQ multiplex PCR; TCRdb keeps in-frame clones, though not all of them. There are roughly 43,000 clones in the sample; approximately 82% occur only once, and about 4% lies in the top ten. Sequencing input: peripheral blood. These receptors originate from a woman between 70 and 85 years old with acute or convalescent COVID-19.

This rearrangement joins TRBV5-4 to TRBJ2-1; D may be TRBD1 (5 bases). CDR3 length: 15 residues. Trimming removed 4 bases at V and 6 bases at J, with 17 bases between. From germline, CDR1 is SGHNT and CDR2 YYREEE (reference sequence). The CDR3 DNA is TGTGCCAGCAGCCGGGCGCAGCTAGGGGTCAATGAGCAGTTCTTC. Protein sequence: CASSRAQLGVNEQFF.

The chain links TRBV7-3 to TRBJ1-2, with 12 bases identical to TRBD1. J was trimmed by 6 bases and V by 5 bases; bases with no gene match: 4. Germline V CDR1 and CDR2: SGHTA, FQGTGA. This CDR3 comprises 14 residues. The CDR3 is CASSKGTGGDGYTF. The CDR3 bases are TGTGCCAGCAGCAAAGGGACAGGGGGCGATGGCTACACCTTC.

This chain links TRBV3-1 (or the pseudogene TRBV3-2) with TRBJ2-1; D not certain. This CDR3 is built from 15 residues. CDR1 is LGHDT and CDR2 is YNNKEL in the germline V gene (reference sequence). The ends were cut back, 1 base at V and 0 bases at J, with 7 bases in the middle. CDR3 bases: TGTGCCAGCAGCCAAGTTCGGAGCTCCTACAATGAGCAGTTCTTC. Its translation is CASSQVRSSYNEQFF.

V and J are TRBV7-2 and TRBJ1-2, with 10 positions matching TRBD1. Germline V gene data show CDR1 as SGHTA and CDR2 as FQGNSA. The CDR3 covers 19 residues. V shed 5 bases, J shed 4 bases, and the junction held 19 bases outside the gene matches. CDR3 sequence: CASSPSQGQGDIMGYGYTF. In DNA, the CDR3 is TGTGCCAGCAGCCCAAGTCAAGGACAGGGGGATATTATGGGCTATGGCTACACCTTC.

This clone was recorded a few times. The chain couples TRBV6-5 to TRBJ2-2, with 9 bases aligning to TRBD1. CDR1 and CDR2 (germline): MNHEY, SVGAGI. Trimming at V came to 4 bases and at J to 6 bases, leaving 6 bases not matched to a gene. There are 15 residues in the CDR3. The CDR3 sequence is CASSSGTGLAGELFF. DNA of the CDR3: TGTGCCAGCAGTTCCGGGACAGGGTTAGCCGGGGAGCTGTTTTTT.

The chain carries TRBV6-5 and TRBJ1-4; D may be TRBD1 (5 bases). The CDR3 has 14 amino acids. CDR1 is MNHEY, CDR2 SVGAGI, per germline. Trimming took off 5 bases at V and 0 bases at J, with 7 bases between the two ends. The CDR3 sequence: CASSPTATNEKLFF. In DNA form, the CDR3 reads TGTGCCAGCAGTCCGACAGCAACTAATGAAAAACTGTTTTTT.

As for this clone: The junction departs from germline at one end; a sequencing error may be responsible. This rearrangement joins TRBV6-1 to TRBJ1-5; 7 bases match TRBD1. The CDR3 has 15 residues. Germline V gene lookup returns CDR1 MNHNS and CDR2 SASEGT. Here the CDR3 reads CASGEGASRNQPQHF. The CDR3, as DNA: TGTGCCAGCGGTGAGGGGGCCTCCCGCAATCAGCCCCAGCATTTT.

This clone appeared once. This chain connects TRBV11-2 to TRBJ2-1; 7 bases line up with TRBD1. V dropped 2 bases and J dropped 2; count of bases not matched to a gene: 3. Germline values: CDR1 SGHAT, CDR2 FQNNGV. The CDR3 has 15 residues. Written as DNA, the CDR3 is TGTGCCAGCAGCTTAAGACAGGGCCCCTACAATGAGCAGTTCTTC. It is translated as CASSLRQGPYNEQFF.

The chain employs TRBV3-1 (or the pseudogene TRBV3-2) and TRBJ1-2, with 9 bases identical to TRBD1. CDR1 LGHDT and CDR2 YNNKEL come from the germline V gene (reference sequence). This CDR3 is built from 17 residues. Trimming took 2 bases from V and 6 from J; bases not matched to a gene: 13. The CDR3 DNA is TGTGCCAGCAGCCAACTTTACAGGGGGCGAAGGATAAATGGCTACACCTTC. Translated, it gives CASSQLYRGRRINGYTF.

The chain recombines TRBV7-6 with TRBJ2-5; D gene ambiguous. The CDR3 sequence is 14 residues long. V shed 1 base and J shed 2 bases, with 8 bases lying between them. CDR1 and CDR2 from the germline V gene are SGHVS and FNYEAQ. The CDR3 is CASSLGAAQETQYF. CDR3 nucleotides: TGTGCCAGCAGCTTAGGGGCAGCTCAAGAGACCCAGTACTTC.

V is TRBV6-5 and J is TRBJ1-2, with 11 bases lining up with TRBD1. The CDR3 is 14 residues long. The junction had 12 bases not matched to a gene; V was cut back by 10 bases and J by 8 bases. Germline assignment: CDR1 MNHEY and CDR2 SVGAGI. CDR3 sequence reads: CATNKLGTGGGYTF. CDR3 DNA: TGTGCCACCAACAAACTAGGGACAGGGGGAGGCTACACCTTC.

V is TRBV28 and J is TRBJ2-6; D perhaps matches TRBD1 (6 bases). CDR1 is MDHEN and CDR2 is SYDVKM in the germline V gene. This CDR3 spans 15 amino acids. For the CDR3, the DNA is TGTGGGGTCCGGGACACCGGTTCCGGGGCCAACGTCCTGACTTTC. Its translation: CGVRDTGSGANVLTF.

This chain joins TRBV19 and TRBJ2-3; 8 nucleotides align to TRBD1. J was trimmed by 1 base and V by 6 bases; bases with no gene match: 12. CDR1 and CDR2 from the germline V gene are LNHDA and SQIVND (reference sequence). This CDR3 is built from 17 residues. Here the CDR3 DNA reads TGTGCCAGTAGAGACAGGGGTGGTACTAGTGGCACAGATACGCAGTATTTT. Translated, it gives CASRDRGGTSGTDTQYF.

V usage is TRBV19 and J usage is TRBJ2-3, with TRBD2 matching 9 bases. In germline, CDR1 is LNHDA, CDR2 SQIVND (reference sequence). The CDR3 loop spans 18 amino acids. V lost 3 bases and J lost 4; bases outside the gene matches: 14. The CDR3 is CASSIQPQGSGRSDTQYF. CDR3 nucleotides: TGTGCCAGTAGTATTCAACCCCAGGGTAGCGGGAGATCAGATACGCAGTATTTT.

This clone was seen a handful of times. J is TRBJ2-3 and V is TRBV5-1; D is undetermined. Germline-derived CDR1 and CDR2 are SGHRS and YFSETQ. V lost 0 bases to trimming and J lost 6 bases, with 8 bases between them. This CDR3 is built from 13 residues. In DNA, the CDR3 is TGCGCCAGCAGCTTGGGGGCGTCGGATACGCAGTATTTT. This sequence encodes CASSLGASDTQYF. Filled out from reference TRBV5-1 and TRBJ2-3, the complete variable domain reads KAGVTQTPRYLIKTRGQQVTLSCSPISGHRSVSWYQQTPGQGLQFLFEYFSETQRNKGNFPGRFSGRQFSNSRSEMNVSTLELGDSALYLCASSLGASDTQYFGPGTRLTVL.

In DNA form, the CDR3 reads TGTGCCAGCACTGGGGCGGAATATGGCTACACCTTC. It yields the protein CASTGAEYGYTF. This chain connects TRBV28 to TRBJ1-2; the D gene is possibly TRBD1 (5 bases). Trimming shortened V by 7 bases and J by 5 bases, and 11 bases separated the two germline ends. This CDR3 region has 12 residues. From germline, CDR1 is MDHEN and CDR2 SYDVKM.

The chain uses TRBV11-1 and TRBJ2-5, with TRBD2 matching over 9 bases. This CDR3 region has 16 residues. V was pared by 1 base and J by 1 base, with 4 bases of the junction left unmatched. CDR1 SGHAT and CDR2 FQDESV come from the germline V gene (reference sequence). The CDR3: CASSLEASGIQETQYF. In DNA form, the CDR3 reads TGTGCCAGCAGCTTAGAGGCTAGCGGGATCCAAGAGACCCAGTACTTC.

The rearrangement uses TRBV11-3 and TRBJ2-7; D gene uncertain. V lost 4 bases and J lost 3, with 16 bases in between. CDR3 length: 15 residues. Germline V lookup: CDR1 SGHNT, CDR2 YENEEA. The CDR3 DNA sequence: TGTGCCAGCAGCTCCAACATGCCATCGGGCTACGAGCAGTACTTC. This sequence encodes CASSSNMPSGYEQYF. The whole variable domain, remainder taken from reference TRBV11-3 and TRBJ2-7, is EAGVVQSPRYKIIEKKQPVAFWCNPISGHNTLYWYLQNLGQGPELLIRYENEEAVDDSQLPKDRFSAERLKGVDSTLKIQPAELGDSAVYLCASSSNMPSGYEQYFGPGTRLTVT.

The rearrangement links TRBV7-9 to TRBJ2-7, with 11 bases lining up with TRBD2. The V segment lost 5 bases and the J segment 5 bases; nucleotides outside the gene matches: 11. The CDR3 has 16 residues. In germline, CDR1 is SEHNR, CDR2 FQNEAQ (reference sequence). The CDR3 loop is CASSQPVGTSGDEQYF. CDR3 nucleotide sequence: TGTGCCAGCAGCCAGCCAGTTGGGACTAGCGGAGACGAGCAGTACTTC.

The chain has TRBV29-1 and TRBJ2-1; D unresolved. V lost 8 bases and J 4 bases, leaving 12 bases between the germline ends. Germline V gives CDR1 SQVTM, CDR2 ANQGSEA. The CDR3 contains 12 residues. For the CDR3, the DNA is TGCAGCCTCCTAGGTCCTTACAATGAGCAGTTCTTC. This sequence encodes CSLLGPYNEQFF.